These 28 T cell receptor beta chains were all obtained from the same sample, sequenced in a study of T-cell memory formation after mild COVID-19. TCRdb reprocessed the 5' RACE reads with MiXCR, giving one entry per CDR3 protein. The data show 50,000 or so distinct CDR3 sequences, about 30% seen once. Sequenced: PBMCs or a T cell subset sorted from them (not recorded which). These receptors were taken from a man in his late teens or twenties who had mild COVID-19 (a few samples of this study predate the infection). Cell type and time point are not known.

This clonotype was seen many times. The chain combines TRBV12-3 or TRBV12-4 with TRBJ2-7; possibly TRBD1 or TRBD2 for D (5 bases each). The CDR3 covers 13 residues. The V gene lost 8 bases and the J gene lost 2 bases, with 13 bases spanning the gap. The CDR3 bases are TGTGCCAGCTGCCCGGGACCCACCTACGAGCAGTACTTC. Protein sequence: CASCPGPTYEQYF.

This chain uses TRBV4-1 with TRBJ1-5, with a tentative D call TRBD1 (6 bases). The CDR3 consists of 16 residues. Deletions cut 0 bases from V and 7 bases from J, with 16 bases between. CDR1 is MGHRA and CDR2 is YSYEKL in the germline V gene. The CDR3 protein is CASSQDQGPVYQPQHF. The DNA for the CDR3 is TGCGCCAGCAGCCAAGACCAGGGGCCAGTATACCAGCCCCAGCATTTT.

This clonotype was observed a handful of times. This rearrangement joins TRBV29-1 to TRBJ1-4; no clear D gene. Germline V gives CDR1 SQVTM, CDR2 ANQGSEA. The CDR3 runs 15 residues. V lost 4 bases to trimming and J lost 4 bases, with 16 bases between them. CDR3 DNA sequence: TGCAGCGTTGCCCGGGCCGGGGTAGATAATGAAAAACTGTTTTTT. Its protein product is CSVARAGVDNEKLFF.

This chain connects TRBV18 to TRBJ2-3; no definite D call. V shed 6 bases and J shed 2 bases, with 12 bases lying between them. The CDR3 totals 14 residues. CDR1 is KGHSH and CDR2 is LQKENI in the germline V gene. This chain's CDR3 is CASSQDPPTDTQYF. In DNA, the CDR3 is TGTGCCAGCTCCCAAGACCCCCCCACAGATACGCAGTATTTT. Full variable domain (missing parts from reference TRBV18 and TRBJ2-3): NAGVMQNPRHLVRRRGQEARLRCSPMKGHSHVYWYRQLPEEGLKFMVYLQKENIIDESGMPKERFSAEFPKEGPSILRIQQVVRGDSAAYFCASSQDPPTDTQYFGPGTRLTVL.

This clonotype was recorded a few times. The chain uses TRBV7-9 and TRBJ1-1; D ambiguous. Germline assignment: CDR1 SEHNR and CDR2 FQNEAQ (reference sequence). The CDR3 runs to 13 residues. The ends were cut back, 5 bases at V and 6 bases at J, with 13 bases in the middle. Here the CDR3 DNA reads TGTGCCAGCAGCCCGACGGTCGAGTCTGAAGCTTTCTTT. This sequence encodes CASSPTVESEAFF.

The CDR3 reads CSGLGGTEAFF. Here the CDR3 DNA reads TGCAGTGGCCTAGGGGGCACTGAAGCTTTCTTT. The chain carries TRBV20-1 and TRBJ1-1; possibly TRBD1 for D (6 bases). Trimming took 7 bases from V and 4 from J, leaving 10 bases between them. Looked up from germline, CDR1 is DFQATT and CDR2 is SNEGSKA (reference sequence). The CDR3 length is 11 residues.

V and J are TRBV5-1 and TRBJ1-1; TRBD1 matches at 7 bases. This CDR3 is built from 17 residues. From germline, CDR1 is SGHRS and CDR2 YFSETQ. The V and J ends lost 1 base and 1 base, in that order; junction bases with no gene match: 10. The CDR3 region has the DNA TGCGCCAGCAGCTTGTGGGGACGGGACAGAAGGAACACTGAAGCTTTCTTT. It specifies CASSLWGRDRRNTEAFF.

The CDR3 nucleotides read TGTGCCAGCAGTTCCGGGACTAGCGGGACCGGGGAGCTGTTTTTT. Translating gives CASSSGTSGTGELFF. The chain couples TRBV12-3 or TRBV12-4 to TRBJ2-2, with TRBD2 identical over 12 bases. J lost 5 bases, V lost 4 bases, and 2 bases had no gene match. The CDR3 runs 15 residues.

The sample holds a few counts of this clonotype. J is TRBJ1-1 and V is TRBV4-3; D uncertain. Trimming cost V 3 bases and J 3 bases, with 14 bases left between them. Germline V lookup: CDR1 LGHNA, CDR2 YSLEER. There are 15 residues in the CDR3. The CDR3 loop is CASSQLGREDTEAFF. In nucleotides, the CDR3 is TGCGCCAGCAGCCAGTTAGGGAGGGAGGACACTGAAGCTTTCTTT.

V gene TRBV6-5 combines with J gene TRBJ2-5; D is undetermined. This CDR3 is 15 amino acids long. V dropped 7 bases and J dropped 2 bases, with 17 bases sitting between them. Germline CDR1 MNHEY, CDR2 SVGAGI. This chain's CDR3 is CASNRLGGVQETQYF. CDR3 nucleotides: TGTGCCAGCAACCGACTCGGTGGGGTACAAGAGACCCAGTACTTC.

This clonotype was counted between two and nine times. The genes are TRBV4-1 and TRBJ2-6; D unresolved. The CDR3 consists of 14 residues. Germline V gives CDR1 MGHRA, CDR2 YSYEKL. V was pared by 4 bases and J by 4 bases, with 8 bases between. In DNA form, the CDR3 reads TGCGCCAGCAGCCCCAATACCGGGGCCAACGTCCTGACTTTC. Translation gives CASSPNTGANVLTF.

CDR3 amino acids: CASSPGEWSTEAFF. The CDR3 region has the DNA TGCGCCAGCAGCCCAGGGGAGTGGAGCACTGAAGCTTTCTTT. The chain combines TRBV4-1 with TRBJ1-1; perhaps TRBD1 as D (6 bases). CDR3 size: 14 residues. Germline CDR1 reads MGHRA; CDR2 reads YSYEKL. The V end was cut by 4 bases, the J end by 4 bases, with 13 bases between.

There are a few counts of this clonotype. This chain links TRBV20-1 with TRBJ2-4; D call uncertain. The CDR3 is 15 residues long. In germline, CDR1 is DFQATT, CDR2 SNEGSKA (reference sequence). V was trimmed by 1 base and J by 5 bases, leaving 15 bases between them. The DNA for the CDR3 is TGCAGTGCTAGAGGCCCCGAAGTAGGGCAAAACATTCAGTACTTC. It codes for CSARGPEVGQNIQYF.

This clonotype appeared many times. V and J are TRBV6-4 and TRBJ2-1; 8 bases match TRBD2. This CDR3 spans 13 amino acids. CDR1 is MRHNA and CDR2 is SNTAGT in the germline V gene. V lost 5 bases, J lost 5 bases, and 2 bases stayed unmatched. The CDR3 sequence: CASSPTSDNEQFF. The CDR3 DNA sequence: TGTGCCAGCAGTCCGACTAGCGACAATGAGCAGTTCTTC.

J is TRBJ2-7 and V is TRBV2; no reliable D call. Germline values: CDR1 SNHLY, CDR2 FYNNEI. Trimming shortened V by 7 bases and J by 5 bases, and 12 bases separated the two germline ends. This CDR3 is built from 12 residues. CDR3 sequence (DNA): TGTGCCAGCAAAGGAGACACCAACGAGCAGTACGTC. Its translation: CASKGDTNEQYV.

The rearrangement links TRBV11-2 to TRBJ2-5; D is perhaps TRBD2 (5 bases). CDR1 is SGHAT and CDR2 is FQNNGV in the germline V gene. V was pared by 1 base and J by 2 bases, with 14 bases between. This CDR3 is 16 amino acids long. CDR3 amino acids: CASSLVRLSGQETQYF. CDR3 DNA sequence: TGTGCCAGCAGCTTAGTAAGACTATCGGGGCAAGAGACCCAGTACTTC.

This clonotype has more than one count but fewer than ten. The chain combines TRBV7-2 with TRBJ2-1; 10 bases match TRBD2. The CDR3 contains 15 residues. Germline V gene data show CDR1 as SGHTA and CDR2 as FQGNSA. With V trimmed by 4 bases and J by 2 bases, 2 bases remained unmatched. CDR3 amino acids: CASSSSGGAYNEQFF. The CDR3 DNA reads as TGTGCCAGCAGCTCCAGCGGGGGGGCCTACAATGAGCAGTTCTTC.

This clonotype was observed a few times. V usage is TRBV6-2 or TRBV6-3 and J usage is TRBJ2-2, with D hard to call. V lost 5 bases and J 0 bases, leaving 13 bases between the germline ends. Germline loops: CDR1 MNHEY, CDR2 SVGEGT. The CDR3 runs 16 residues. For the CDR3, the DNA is TGTGCCAGCAGTAACTGGGCATCCGCGAACACCGGGGAGCTGTTTTTT. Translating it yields CASSNWASANTGELFF.

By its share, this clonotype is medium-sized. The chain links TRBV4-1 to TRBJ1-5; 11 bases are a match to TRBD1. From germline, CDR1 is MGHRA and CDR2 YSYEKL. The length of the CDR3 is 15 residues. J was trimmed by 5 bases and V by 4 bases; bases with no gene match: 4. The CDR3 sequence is CASSPGDRGYQPQHF. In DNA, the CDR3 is TGCGCCAGCAGCCCCGGGGACAGGGGGTATCAGCCCCAGCATTTT.

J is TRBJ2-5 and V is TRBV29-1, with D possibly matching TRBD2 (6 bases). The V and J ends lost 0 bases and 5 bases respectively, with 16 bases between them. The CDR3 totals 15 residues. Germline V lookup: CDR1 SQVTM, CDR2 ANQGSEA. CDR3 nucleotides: TGCAGCGTTGAAGAAAGTGGGGACTTGCGGGAGACCCAGTACTTC. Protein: CSVEESGDLRETQYF. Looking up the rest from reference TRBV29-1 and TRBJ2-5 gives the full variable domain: SAVISQKPSRDICQRGTSLTIQCQVDSQVTMMFWYRQQPGQSLTLIATANQGSEATYESGFVIDKFPISRPNLTFSTLTVSNMSPEDSSIYLCSVEESGDLRETQYFGPGTRLLVL.

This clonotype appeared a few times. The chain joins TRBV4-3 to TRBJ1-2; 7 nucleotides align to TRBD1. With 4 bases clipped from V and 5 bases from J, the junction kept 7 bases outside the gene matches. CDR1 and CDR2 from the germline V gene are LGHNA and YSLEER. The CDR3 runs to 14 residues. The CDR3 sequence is CASSPVGTAYGYTF. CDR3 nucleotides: TGCGCCAGCAGCCCCGTCGGGACAGCTTATGGCTACACCTTC.

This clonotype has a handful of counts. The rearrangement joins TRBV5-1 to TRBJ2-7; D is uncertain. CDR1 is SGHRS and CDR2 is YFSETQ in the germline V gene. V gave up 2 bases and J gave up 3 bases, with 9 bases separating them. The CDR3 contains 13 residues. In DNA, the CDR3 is TGCGCCAGCAGCTTTGGAATCAGCTACGAGCAGTACTTC. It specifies CASSFGISYEQYF.

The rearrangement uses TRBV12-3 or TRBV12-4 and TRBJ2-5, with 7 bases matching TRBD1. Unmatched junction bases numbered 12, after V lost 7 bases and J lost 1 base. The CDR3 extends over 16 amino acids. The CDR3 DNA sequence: TGTGCCAGCATCGTGGGGGACAGCAGGACCCAAGAGACCCAGTACTTC. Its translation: CASIVGDSRTQETQYF.

Written as DNA, the CDR3 is TGCGCCAGCAGCCAAGGGGCCGGGACCTCGGGCGCAGATACGCAGTATTTT. This encodes CASSQGAGTSGADTQYF. The V call is TRBV4-3, the J call TRBJ2-3; D is perhaps TRBD1 or TRBD2 (5 bases each). Per the germline V gene, CDR1 is LGHNA and CDR2 is YSLEER. The CDR3 contains 17 residues. With 1 base removed from V and 4 bases from J, the gap between germline ends came to 18 bases.

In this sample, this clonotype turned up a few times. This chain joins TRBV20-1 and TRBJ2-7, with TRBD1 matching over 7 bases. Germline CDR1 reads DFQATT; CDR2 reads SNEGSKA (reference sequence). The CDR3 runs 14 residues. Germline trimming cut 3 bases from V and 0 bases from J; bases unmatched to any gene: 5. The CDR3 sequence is CSARGQTSSYEQYF. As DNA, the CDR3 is TGCAGTGCTAGGGGACAGACCAGCTCCTACGAGCAGTACTTC.

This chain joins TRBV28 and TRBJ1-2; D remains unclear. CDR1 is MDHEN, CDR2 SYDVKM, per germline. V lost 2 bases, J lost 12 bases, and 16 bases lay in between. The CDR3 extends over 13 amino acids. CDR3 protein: CASSLGWVASHTF. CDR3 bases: TGTGCCAGCAGTTTAGGATGGGTAGCTTCGCACACCTTC.

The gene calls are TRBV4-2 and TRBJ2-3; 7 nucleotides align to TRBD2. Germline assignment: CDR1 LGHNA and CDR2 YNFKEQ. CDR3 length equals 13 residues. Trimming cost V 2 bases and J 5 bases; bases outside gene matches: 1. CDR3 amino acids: CASSQPGGDTQYF. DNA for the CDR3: TGTGCCAGCAGCCAACCGGGAGGAGATACGCAGTATTTT.

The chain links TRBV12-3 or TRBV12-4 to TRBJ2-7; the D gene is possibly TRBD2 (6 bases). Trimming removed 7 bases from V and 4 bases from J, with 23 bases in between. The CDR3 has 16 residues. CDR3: CASTPRRRRTKYEQYF. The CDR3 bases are TGTGCCAGCACTCCCCGGCGTCGGCGGACTAAGTACGAGCAGTACTTC.